These T cell receptor beta chains were read from a single sample in a study of blood T cells in healthy people across ages. TCRdb re-derived calls from the 5' RACE reads in MiXCR, one entry per CDR3 protein. The data show 800,000 to 1,000,000 distinct CDR3 sequences, 48% seen once. The specimen sequenced was blood. These receptor sequences come from a young man in good health. CDR3s include the opening cysteine and the closing phenylalanine or tryptophan. The order of the fields is J gene, V gene, clone size, D gene, CDR3 DNA, CDR3 protein. D genes are given only for firm matches. Not every row has a clone size; where given, it reads once, few, many or a size class.

j_call: TRBJ1-5
v_call: TRBV6-1
clone_size: -
d_call: -
cdr3_nt: TGTGCCAGCGAGGGGGGCAGGGAAGGTTGGTGGGGCAATCAGCCCCAGCATTTT
cdr3_aa: CASEGGREGWWGNQPQHF

j_call: TRBJ2-1
v_call: TRBV6-5
clone_size: few
d_call: TRBD2
cdr3_nt: TGTGCCAGCGGACAGACTAGCGGGCCGTACAATGAGCAGTTCTTC
cdr3_aa: CASGQTSGPYNEQFF

j_call: TRBJ2-5
v_call: TRBV20-1
clone_size: -
d_call: TRBD2
cdr3_nt: TGCAGTGCTAGAGAGGCCCAGCGGGGGACCCAGTACTTC
cdr3_aa: CSAREAQRGTQYF

j_call: TRBJ2-3
v_call: TRBV6-4
clone_size: -
d_call: -
cdr3_nt: TGTGCCAGCAGTGACGTGGGGGGGGCGGCCCCAGATACGCAGTATTTT
cdr3_aa: CASSDVGGAAPDTQYF

j_call: TRBJ1-5
v_call: TRBV5-1
clone_size: -
d_call: -
cdr3_nt: TGCGCCAGCAGCCTCGATCCATGGGCCAATCAGCCCCAGCATTTT
cdr3_aa: CASSLDPWANQPQHF

j_call: TRBJ2-1
v_call: TRBV10-3
clone_size: -
d_call: -
cdr3_nt: TGTGCCATCAGTGAGCGGCGCGAGCAGTTCTTC
cdr3_aa: CAISERREQFF

j_call: TRBJ2-1
v_call: TRBV20-1
clone_size: few
d_call: -
cdr3_nt: TGCAGTGCTGCCCTCCCGACTTATGAGCAGTTCTTC
cdr3_aa: CSAALPTYEQFF

j_call: TRBJ2-7
v_call: TRBV12-3/TRBV12-4
clone_size: -
d_call: -
cdr3_nt: TGTGCCAGCAGCGCGACCGAAAAGGGCAGACACGAGCAGTACTTC
cdr3_aa: CASSATEKGRHEQYF

j_call: TRBJ2-7
v_call: TRBV29-1
clone_size: -
d_call: TRBD1
cdr3_nt: TGCAGCGTTCGCGGGACAGGGGGCGCCTACGAGCAGTACTTC
cdr3_aa: CSVRGTGGAYEQYF

j_call: TRBJ1-2
v_call: TRBV4-1
clone_size: few
d_call: TRBD1
cdr3_nt: TGCGCCAGCAGCCAAGCTAGGGATTCTGACAGGGGGGCTAACTATGGCTACACCTTC
cdr3_aa: CASSQARDSDRGANYGYTF

j_call: TRBJ1-4
v_call: TRBV5-5
clone_size: -
d_call: -
cdr3_nt: TGTGCCAGCAGCCCAGAGGGAACGGCAATGTGGTGGGAAAAACTGTTTTTT
cdr3_aa: CASSPEGTAMWWEKLFF